Here is one T cell receptor beta chain with its context. From germline, CDR1 is MNHEY and CDR2 SVGAGI. V was trimmed by 2 bases and J by 5 bases, leaving 12 bases between them. This CDR3 is 14 amino acids long. The data belong to a study of blood T cell repertoires in COVID-19. Study background: Donors in the United States, Italy and Spain gave samples during acute or convalescent COVID-19. Nucleic acid was either cDNA or gDNA, and it came from T cells, B-cell-depleted T cells, or PBMCs.

Original analysis: From reference gene primer amplification, estimates of nucleated cell counts were derived. TCRdb keeps only in-frame clones here, not all; method: immunoSEQ multiplex PCR. D and trimming come from the DNA, and the V and J calls and clone size come from that table. The repertoire includes approximately 70,000 clones, around 90% of them detected once, and more than 1.1% sits in the top ten. This TCR came from a human donor in a cohort sampled during active COVID-19. The J gene is TRBJ1-2, the V gene TRBV6-5, with D possibly being TRBD1 (5 bases). What was sequenced was peripheral blood. CDR3 protein: CASSYDTGGYGYTF. The CDR3 coding sequence is TGTGCCAGCAGTTACGACACAGGAGGGTATGGCTACACCTTC.